This TCR beta chain was identified in a study of PD-1 blockade in classical Hodgkin lymphoma. Germline loops: CDR1 SGHTA, CDR2 FQGNSA. The CDR3 extends over 15 amino acids. V was shortened by 1 base and J by 0 bases, with 9 bases between the two germline ends. Repertoires were generated with immunoSEQ multiplex PCR, while TCRdb's copy carries only in-frame clones and drops some. The sample yields around 20,000 clones, about 76% seen once. Brentuximab vedotin exposure varied among the patients, all of whom had relapsed after autologous stem cell transplantation. The chain has TRBV7-2 and TRBJ1-2; no definite D call. The source of this sequence is a human donor with classical Hodgkin lymphoma. Sequencing used peripheral blood mononuclear cells (PBMCs), obtained before the second cycle of nivolumab. The chain's CDR3 is CASSLVIESNYGYTF. The CDR3 nucleotides read TGTGCCAGCAGCTTAGTAATTGAGTCTAACTATGGCTACACCTTC.